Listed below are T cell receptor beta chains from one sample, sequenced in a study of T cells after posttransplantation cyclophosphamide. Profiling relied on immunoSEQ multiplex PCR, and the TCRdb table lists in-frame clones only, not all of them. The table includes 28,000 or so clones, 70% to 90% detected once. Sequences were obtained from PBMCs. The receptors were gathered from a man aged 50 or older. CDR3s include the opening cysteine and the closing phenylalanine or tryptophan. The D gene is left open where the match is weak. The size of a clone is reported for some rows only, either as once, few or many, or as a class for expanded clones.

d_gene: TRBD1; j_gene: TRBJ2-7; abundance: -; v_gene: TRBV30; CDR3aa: CAGDRNYEQYF; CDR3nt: TGTGCGGGGGACAGAAACTACGAGCAGTACTTC
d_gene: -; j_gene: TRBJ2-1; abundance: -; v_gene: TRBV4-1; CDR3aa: CASSQYPGEQFF; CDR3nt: TGCGCCAGCAGCCAATATCCCGGTGAGCAGTTCTTC
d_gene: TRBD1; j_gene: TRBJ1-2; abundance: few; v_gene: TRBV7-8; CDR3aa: CASSLLGQGSEGYTF; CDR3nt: TGTGCCAGCAGCCTCCTGGGACAGGGGTCTGAGGGCTACACCTTC
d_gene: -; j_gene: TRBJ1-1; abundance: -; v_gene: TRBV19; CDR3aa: CASSITGLNTEAFF; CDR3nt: TGTGCCAGTAGTATTACAGGGTTGAACACTGAAGCTTTCTTT
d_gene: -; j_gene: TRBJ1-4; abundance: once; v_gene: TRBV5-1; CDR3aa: CASSLVLAQGAREKLFF; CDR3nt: -
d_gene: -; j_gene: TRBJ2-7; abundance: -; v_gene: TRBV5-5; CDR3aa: CASSLMGHTNYEQYF; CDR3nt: TGTGCCAGCAGCTTGATGGGGCACACAAACTACGAGCAGTACTTC
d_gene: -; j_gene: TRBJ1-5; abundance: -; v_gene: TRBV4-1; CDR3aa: CASSPTYSNQPQHF; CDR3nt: TGCGCCAGCAGCCCAACCTATAGCAATCAGCCCCAGCATTTT
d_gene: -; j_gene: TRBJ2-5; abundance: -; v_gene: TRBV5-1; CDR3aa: CASRELGTQYF; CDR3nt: TGCGCCAGCAGGGAGTTAGGGACCCAGTACTTC
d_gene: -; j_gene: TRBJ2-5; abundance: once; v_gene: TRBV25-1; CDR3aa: CASSLETQYF; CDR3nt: TGTGCCAGCAGTCTTGAGACCCAGTACTTC
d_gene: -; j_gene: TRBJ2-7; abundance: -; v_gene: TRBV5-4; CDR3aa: CASSFPDKSYEQYF; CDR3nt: TGTGCCAGCAGCTTTCCCGACAAGAGCTACGAGCAGTACTTC
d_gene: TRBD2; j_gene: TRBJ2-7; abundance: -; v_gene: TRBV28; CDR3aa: CASREREGLYEQYF; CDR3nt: TGTGCCAGCAGAGAGCGGGAGGGCCTTTACGAGCAGTACTTC
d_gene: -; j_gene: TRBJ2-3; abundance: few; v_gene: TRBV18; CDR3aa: CASSPPSVSTDTQYF; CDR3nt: TGTGCCAGCTCACCACCTTCCGTTAGCACAGATACGCAGTATTTT
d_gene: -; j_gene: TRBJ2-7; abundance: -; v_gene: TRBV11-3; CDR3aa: CASSLRAASTYEQYF; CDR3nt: TGTGCCAGCAGCTTGAGGGCCGCCAGTACCTACGAGCAGTACTTC
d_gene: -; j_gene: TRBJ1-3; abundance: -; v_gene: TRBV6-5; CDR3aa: CASRRGKSAGYTIYF; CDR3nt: TGTGCCAGTCGTAGAGGGAAGTCGGCCGGTTACACCATATATTTT
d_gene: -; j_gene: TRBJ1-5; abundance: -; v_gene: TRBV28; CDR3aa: CASSLGGDGQPQHF; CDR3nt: TGTGCCAGCAGTTTAGGAGGGGACGGACAGCCCCAGCATTTT
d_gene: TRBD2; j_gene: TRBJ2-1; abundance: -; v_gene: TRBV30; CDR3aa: CAGGLAGALYNEQFF; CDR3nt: TGTGCCGGGGGACTAGCGGGGGCTTTATACAATGAGCAGTTCTTC
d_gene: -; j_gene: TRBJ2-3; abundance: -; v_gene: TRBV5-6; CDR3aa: CASSLVRASAADTQYF; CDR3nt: TGTGCCAGCAGCTTGGTTCGAGCTAGCGCCGCAGATACGCAGTATTTT
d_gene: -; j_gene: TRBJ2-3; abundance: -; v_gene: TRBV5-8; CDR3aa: CASSLAGGATDTQYF; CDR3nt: TGTGCCAGCAGCTTGGCTGGGGGGGCGACAGATACGCAGTATTTT
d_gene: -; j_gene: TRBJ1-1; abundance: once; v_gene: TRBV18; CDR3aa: CASSPQSASTEAFF; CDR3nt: TGTGCCAGCTCACCACAAAGTGCGAGCACTGAAGCTTTCTTT
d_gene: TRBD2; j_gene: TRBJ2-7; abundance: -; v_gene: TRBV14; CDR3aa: CASSQELDFYGGDEQYF; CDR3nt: TGTGCCAGCAGCCAAGAGTTGGACTTTTACGGGGGGGACGAGCAGTACTTC